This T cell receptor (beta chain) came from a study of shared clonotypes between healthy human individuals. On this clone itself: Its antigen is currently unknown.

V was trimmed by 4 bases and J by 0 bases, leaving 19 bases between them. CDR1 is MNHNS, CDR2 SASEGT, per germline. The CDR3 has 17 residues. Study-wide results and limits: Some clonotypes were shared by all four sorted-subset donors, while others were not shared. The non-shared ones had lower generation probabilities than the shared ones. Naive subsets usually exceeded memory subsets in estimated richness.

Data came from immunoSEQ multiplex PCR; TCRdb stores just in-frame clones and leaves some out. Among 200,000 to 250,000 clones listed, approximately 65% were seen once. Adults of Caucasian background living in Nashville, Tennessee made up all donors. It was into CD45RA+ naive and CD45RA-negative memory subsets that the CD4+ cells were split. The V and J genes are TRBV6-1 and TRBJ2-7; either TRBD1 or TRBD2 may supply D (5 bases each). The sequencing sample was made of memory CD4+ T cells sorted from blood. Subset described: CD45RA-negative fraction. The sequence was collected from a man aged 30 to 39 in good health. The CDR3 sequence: CASSVEFWGIHSYEQYF. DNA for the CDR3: TGTGCCAGCAGTGTAGAGTTTTGGGGGATTCACTCCTACGAGCAGTACTTC.